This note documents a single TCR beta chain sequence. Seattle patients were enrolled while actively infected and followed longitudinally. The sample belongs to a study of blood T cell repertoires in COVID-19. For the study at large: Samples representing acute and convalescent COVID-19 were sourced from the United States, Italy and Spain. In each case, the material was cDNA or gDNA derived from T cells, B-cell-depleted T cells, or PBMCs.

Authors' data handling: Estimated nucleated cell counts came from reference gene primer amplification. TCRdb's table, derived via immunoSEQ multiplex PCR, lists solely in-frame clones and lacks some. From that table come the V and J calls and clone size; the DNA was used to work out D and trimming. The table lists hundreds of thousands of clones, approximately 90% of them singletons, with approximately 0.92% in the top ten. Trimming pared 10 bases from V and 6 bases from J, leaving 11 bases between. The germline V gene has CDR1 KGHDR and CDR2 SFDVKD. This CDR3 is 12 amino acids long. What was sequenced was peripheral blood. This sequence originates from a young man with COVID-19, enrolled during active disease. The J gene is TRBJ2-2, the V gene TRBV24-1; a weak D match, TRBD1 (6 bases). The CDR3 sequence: CATSDSPGELFF. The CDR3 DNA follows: TGTGCCACTTCGGACAGTCCCGGGGAGCTGTTTTTT.